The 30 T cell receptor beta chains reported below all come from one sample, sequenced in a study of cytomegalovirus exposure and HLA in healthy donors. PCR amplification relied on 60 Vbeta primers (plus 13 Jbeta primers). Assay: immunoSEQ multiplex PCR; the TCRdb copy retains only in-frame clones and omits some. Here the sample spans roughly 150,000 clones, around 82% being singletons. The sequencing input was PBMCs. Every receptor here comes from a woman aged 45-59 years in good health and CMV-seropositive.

The CDR3 loop reads CASSPTASGANVLTF. The CDR3 DNA reads TGTGCCAGCAGCCCGACAGCCTCTGGGGCCAACGTCCTGACTTTC. This chain uses TRBV28 with TRBJ2-6; D perhaps matches TRBD1 (5 bases). The germline CDR1 and CDR2 sequences are MDHEN and SYDVKM. This CDR3 has 15 amino acids. Trimming pared 6 bases from V and 0 bases from J, leaving 9 bases between.

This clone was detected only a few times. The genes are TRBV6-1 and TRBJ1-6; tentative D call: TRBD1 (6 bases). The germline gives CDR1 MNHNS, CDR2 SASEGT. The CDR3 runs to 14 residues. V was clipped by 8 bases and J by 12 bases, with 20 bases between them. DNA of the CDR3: TGTGCCAGCCACACGGACAGAGGGGTTTTACCCCTCCACTTT. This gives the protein CASHTDRGVLPLHF.

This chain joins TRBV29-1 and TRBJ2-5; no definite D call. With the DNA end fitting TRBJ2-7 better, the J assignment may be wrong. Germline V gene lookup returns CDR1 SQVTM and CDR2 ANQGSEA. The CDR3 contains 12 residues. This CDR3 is CSVLVFSYEQYF. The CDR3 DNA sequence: TGCAGCGTTCTAGTCTTCTCCTACGAGCAGTACTTC.

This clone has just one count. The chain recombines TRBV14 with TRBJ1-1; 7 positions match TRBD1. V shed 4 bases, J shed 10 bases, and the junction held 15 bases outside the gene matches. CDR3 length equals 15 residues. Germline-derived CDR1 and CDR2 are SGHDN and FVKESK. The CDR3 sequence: CASSPLRGLGQAAFF. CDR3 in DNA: TGTGCCAGCAGCCCCCTAAGGGGTCTAGGACAGGCAGCTTTCTTT. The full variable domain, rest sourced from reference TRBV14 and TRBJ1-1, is EAGVTQFPSHSVIEKGQTVTLRCDPISGHDNLYWYRRVMGKEIKFLLHFVKESKQDESGMPNNRFLAERTGGTYSTLKVQPAELEDSGVYFCASSPLRGLGQAAFFGQGTRLTVV.

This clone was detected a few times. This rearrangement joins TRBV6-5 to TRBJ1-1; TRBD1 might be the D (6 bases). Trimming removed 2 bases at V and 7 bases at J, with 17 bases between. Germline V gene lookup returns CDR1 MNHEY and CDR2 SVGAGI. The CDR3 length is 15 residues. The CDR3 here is CASSYLAGGRVEAFF. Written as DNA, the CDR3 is TGTGCCAGCAGTTACCTCGCGGGGGGCAGGGTTGAAGCTTTCTTT.

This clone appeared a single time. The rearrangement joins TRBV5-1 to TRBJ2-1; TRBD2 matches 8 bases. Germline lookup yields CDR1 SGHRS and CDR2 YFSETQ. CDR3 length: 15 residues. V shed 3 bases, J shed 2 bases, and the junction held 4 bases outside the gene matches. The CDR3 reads CASSYYGGAYNEQFF. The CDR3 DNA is TGCGCCAGCAGCTACTACGGGGGGGCCTACAATGAGCAGTTCTTC.

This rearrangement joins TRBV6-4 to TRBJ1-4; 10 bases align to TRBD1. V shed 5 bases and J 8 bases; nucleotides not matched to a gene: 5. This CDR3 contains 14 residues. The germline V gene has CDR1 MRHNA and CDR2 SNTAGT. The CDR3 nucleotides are TGTGCCAGCAGTCCGGGACAGGGGAACGAAAAACTGTTTTTT. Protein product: CASSPGQGNEKLFF.

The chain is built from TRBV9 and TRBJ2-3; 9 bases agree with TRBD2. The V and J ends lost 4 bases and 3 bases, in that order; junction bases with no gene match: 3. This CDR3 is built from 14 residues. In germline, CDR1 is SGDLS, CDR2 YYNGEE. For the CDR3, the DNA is TGTGCCAGCAGCTTCGCGGGGGGGACAGATACGCAGTATTTT. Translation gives CASSFAGGTDTQYF.

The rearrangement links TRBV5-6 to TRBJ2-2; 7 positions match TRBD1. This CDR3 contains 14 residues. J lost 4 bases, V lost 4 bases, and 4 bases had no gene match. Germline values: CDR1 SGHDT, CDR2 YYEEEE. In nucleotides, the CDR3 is TGTGCCAGCAGCCCGGGACAGTTCACCGGGGAGCTGTTTTTT. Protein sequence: CASSPGQFTGELFF.

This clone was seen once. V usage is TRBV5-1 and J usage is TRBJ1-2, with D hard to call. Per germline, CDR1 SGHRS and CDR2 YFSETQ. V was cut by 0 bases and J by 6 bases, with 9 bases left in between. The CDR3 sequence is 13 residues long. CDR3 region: CASSLAGVDGYTF. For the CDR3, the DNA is TGCGCCAGCAGCTTGGCCGGGGTTGATGGCTACACCTTC. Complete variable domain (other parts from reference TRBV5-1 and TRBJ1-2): KAGVTQTPRYLIKTRGQQVTLSCSPISGHRSVSWYQQTPGQGLQFLFEYFSETQRNKGNFPGRFSGRQFSNSRSEMNVSTLELGDSALYLCASSLAGVDGYTFGSGTRLTVV.

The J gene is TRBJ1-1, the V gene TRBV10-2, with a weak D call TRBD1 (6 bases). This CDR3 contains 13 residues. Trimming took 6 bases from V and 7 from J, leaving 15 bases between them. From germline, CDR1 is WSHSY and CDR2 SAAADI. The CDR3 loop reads CASRYRVGDEAFF. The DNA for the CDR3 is TGCGCCAGCAGATACAGGGTAGGGGATGAAGCTTTCTTT.

The CDR3 region has the DNA TGTGCCAGCAGTGAACAGGTTAGGTATGGCTACACCTTC. Residues: CASSEQVRYGYTF. The V and J genes are TRBV2 and TRBJ1-2; no reliable D call. The CDR3 is made up of 13 amino acids. The V and J ends lost 2 bases and 5 bases respectively, with 9 bases between them. CDR1 is SNHLY and CDR2 is FYNNEI in the germline V gene.

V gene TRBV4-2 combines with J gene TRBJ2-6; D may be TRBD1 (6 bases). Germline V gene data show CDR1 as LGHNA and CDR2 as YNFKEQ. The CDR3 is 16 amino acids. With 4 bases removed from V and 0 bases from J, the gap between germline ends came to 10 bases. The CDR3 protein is CASSLLGGSGANVLTF. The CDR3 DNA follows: TGTGCCAGCAGCCTTCTAGGGGGCTCTGGGGCCAACGTCCTGACTTTC.

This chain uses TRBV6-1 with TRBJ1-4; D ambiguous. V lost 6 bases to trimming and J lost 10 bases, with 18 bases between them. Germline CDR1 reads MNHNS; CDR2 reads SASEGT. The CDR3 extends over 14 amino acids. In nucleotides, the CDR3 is TGTGCCAGCAGCGGTGATGGAGGGCGGGGAAAACTGTTTTTT. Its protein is CASSGDGGRGKLFF.

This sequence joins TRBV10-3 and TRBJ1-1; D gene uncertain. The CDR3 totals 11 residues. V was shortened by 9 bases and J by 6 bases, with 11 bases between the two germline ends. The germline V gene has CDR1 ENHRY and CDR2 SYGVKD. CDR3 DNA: TGTGCCATTAGAACAGAGTCTGAAGCTTTCTTT. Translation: CAIRTESEAFF.

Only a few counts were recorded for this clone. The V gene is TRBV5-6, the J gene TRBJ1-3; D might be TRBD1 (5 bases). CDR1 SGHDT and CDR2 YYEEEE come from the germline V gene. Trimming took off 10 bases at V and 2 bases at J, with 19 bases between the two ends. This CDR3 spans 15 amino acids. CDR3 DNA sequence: TGTGCCTGCGGGGCGCAGGGAGGTACTGGAAACACCATATATTTT. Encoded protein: CACGAQGGTGNTIYF.

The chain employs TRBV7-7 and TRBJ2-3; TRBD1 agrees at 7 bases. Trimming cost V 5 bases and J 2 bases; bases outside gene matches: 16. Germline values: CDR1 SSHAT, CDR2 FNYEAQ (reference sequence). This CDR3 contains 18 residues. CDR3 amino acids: CASSPLGKGAAFTDTQYF. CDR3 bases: TGTGCCAGCAGCCCCTTGGGTAAGGGGGCCGCCTTCACAGATACGCAGTATTTT.

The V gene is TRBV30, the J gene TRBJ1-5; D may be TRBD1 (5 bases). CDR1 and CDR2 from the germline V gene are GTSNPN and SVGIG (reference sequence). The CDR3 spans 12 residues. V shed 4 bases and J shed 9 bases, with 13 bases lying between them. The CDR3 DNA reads TGTGCCTGGACCCAAGACGGGGGGCCCCAGCATTTT. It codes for CAWTQDGGPQHF.

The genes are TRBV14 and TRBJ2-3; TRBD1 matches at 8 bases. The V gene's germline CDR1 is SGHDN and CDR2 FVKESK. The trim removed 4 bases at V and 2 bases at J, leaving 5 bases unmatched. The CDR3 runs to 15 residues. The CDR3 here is CASSLTGANTDTQYF. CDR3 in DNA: TGTGCCAGCAGCCTGACAGGGGCTAACACAGATACGCAGTATTTT.

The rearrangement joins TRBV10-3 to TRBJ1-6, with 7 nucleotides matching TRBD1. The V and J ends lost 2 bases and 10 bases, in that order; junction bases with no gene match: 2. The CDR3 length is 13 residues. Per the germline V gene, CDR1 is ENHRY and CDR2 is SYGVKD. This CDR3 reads CAISEQGDSPLHF. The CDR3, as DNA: TGTGCCATCAGTGAGCAGGGGGACTCACCCCTCCACTTT.

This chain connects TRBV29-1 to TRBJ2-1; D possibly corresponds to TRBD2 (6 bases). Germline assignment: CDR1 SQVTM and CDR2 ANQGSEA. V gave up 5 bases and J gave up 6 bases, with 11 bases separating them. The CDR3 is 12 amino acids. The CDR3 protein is CSVYRGGNEQFF. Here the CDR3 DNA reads TGCAGCGTTTACCGGGGAGGCAATGAGCAGTTCTTC.

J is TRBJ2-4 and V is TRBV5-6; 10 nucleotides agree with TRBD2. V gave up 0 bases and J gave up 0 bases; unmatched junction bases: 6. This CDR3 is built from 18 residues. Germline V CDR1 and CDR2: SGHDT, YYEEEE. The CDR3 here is CASSLGLAGVLAKNIQYF. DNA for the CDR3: TGTGCCAGCAGCTTGGGGCTAGCGGGGGTACTAGCCAAAAACATTCAGTACTTC.

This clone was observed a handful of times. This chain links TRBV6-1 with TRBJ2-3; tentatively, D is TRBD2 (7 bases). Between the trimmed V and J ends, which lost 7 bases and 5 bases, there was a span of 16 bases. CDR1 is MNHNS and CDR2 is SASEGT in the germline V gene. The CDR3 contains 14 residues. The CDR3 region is CASIIGGAGDTQYF. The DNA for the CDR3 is TGTGCCAGCATAATAGGGGGGGCGGGAGATACGCAGTATTTT.

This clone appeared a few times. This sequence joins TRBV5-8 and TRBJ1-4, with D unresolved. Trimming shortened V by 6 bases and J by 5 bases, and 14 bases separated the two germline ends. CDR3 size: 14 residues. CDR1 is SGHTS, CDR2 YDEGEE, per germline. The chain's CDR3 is CASKKLEPNEKLFF. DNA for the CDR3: TGTGCCAGCAAAAAACTCGAACCGAATGAAAAACTGTTTTTT. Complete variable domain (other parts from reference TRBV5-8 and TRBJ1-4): EAGVTQSPTHLIKTRGQQATLRCSPISGHTSVYWYQQALGLGLQFLLWYDEGEERNRGNFPPRFSGRQFPNYSSELNVNALELEDSALYLCASKKLEPNEKLFFGSGTQLSVL.

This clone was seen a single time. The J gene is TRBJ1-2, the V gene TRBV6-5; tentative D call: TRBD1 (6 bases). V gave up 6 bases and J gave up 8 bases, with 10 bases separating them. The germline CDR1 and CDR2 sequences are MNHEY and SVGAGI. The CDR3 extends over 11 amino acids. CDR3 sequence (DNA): TGTGCCAGCAGGCAGGGGTGGGGCTACACCTTC. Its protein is CASRQGWGYTF.

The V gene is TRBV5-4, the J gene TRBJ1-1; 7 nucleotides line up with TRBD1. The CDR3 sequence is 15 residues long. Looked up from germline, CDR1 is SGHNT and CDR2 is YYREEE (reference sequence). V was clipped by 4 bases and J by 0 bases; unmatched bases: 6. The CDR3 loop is CASSPRTGLNTEAFF. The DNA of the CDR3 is TGTGCCAGCAGCCCTAGGACAGGATTGAACACTGAAGCTTTCTTT.

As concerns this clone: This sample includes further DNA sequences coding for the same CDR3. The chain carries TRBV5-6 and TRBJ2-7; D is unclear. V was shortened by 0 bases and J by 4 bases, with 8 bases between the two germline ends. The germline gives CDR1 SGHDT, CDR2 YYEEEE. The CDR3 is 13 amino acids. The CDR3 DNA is TGTGCCAGCAGCTTGGGACGGAGTTACGAGCAGTACTTC. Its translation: CASSLGRSYEQYF.

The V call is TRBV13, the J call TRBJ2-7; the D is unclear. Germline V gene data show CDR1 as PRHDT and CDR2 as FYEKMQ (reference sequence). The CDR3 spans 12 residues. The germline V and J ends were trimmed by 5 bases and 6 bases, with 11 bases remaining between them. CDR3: CASSPWYGEQYF. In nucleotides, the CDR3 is TGTGCCAGCAGCCCTTGGTACGGCGAGCAGTACTTC.

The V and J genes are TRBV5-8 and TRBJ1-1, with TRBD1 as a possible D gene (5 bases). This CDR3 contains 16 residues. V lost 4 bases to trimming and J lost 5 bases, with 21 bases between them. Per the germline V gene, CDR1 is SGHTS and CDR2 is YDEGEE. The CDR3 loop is CASSPRGSRGRTEAFF. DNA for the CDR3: TGTGCCAGCAGCCCCCGGGGGTCACGCGGGCGGACTGAAGCTTTCTTT. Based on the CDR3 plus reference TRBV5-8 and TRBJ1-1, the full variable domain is EAGVTQSPTHLIKTRGQQATLRCSPISGHTSVYWYQQALGLGLQFLLWYDEGEERNRGNFPPRFSGRQFPNYSSELNVNALELEDSALYLCASSPRGSRGRTEAFFGQGTRLTVV.

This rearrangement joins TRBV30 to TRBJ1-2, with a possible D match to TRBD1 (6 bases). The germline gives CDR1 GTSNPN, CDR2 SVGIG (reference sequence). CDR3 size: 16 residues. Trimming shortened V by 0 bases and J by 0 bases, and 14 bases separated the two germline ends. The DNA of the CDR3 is TGTGCCTGGAGTGTAGGTTGGGACACAACTAACTATGGCTACACCTTC. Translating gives CAWSVGWDTTNYGYTF.